The rows below give T cell receptor beta chains drawn from one sample of a study of T-cell memory formation after mild COVID-19. TCRdb re-analysed the 5' RACE reads in MiXCR, keeping a single row per CDR3 protein. The table lists 90,000 to 120,000 distinct CDR3 sequences, over 13% of them singletons, with 39% in the top ten. Sequenced material: PBMCs or a T cell subset sorted from them (not recorded which). All receptors derive from a man aged 18 to 30 who had mild COVID-19 (a few samples of this study predate the infection). Cell type and time point are not known. Both conserved end residues are part of each CDR3. The D gene is left open where the match is weak. Not every row has a clone size; where given, it reads once, few, many or a size class.

j_gene | abundance | v_gene | d_gene | CDR3aa | CDR3nt
TRBJ2-5 | many | TRBV11-2 | TRBD2 | CASSFPTSGDQETQYF | TGTGCCAGCAGCTTCCCGACTAGCGGGGACCAAGAGACCCAGTACTTC
TRBJ1-1 | few | TRBV12-5 | - | CASGLPTRNTEAFF | TGTGCTAGTGGTTTGCCTACAAGGAACACTGAAGCTTTCTTT
TRBJ2-2 | few | TRBV6-2/TRBV6-3 | TRBD2 | CASSPTGGKAGELFF | TGTGCCAGCAGCCCAACGGGGGGGAAGGCCGGGGAGCTGTTTTTT
TRBJ2-7 | few | TRBV7-2 | TRBD2 | CASSPRGLANEQYF | TGTGCCAGCAGCCCCCGGGGACTAGCTAACGAGCAGTACTTC
TRBJ1-6 | many | TRBV12-3/TRBV12-4 | TRBD1 | CASRTGNNSPLHF | TGTGCCAGCAGGACAGGGAATAATTCACCCCTCCACTTT
TRBJ2-1 | few | TRBV6-5 | - | CASTPRVAGQYNEQFF | TGTGCCAGCACCCCAAGGGTGGCGGGCCAATACAATGAGCAGTTCTTC
TRBJ2-7 | - | TRBV14 | - | CASSQGLGVGEQYF | TGTGCCAGCAGCCAAGGTCTGGGGGTAGGCGAGCAGTACTTC
TRBJ2-3 | - | TRBV13 | - | CASSSGSDTQYF | TGTGCCAGCAGTTCAGGTTCCGATACGCAGTATTTT
TRBJ2-1 | - | TRBV2 | - | CASSEAGAVNEQFF | TGTGCCAGCAGTGAAGCTGGGGCAGTCAATGAGCAGTTCTTC
TRBJ1-6 | - | TRBV6-5 | - | CASSYSPGSSYNSPLHF | TGTGCCAGCAGTTACTCCCCGGGTAGCTCCTATAATTCACCCCTCCACTTT
TRBJ2-1 | - | TRBV9 | - | CASSVGGGGLYNEQFF | TGTGCCAGCAGCGTAGGAGGCGGGGGCCTCTACAATGAGCAGTTCTTC
TRBJ2-6 | - | TRBV12-5 | - | CASGWAQGAANVLTF | TGTGCTAGTGGTTGGGCACAGGGAGCGGCCAACGTCCTGACTTTC
TRBJ1-2 | few | TRBV9 | TRBD1 | CASSGSPGQFYGYTF | TGTGCCAGCAGCGGAAGCCCGGGACAGTTCTATGGCTACACCTTC
TRBJ1-5 | few | TRBV28 | - | CASTLRRGNQPQHF | TGTGCCAGCACCTTGAGGAGGGGCAATCAGCCCCAGCATTTT
TRBJ2-1 | few | TRBV4-3 | - | CASSQDQWGTPPYNEQFF | TGCGCCAGCAGCCAAGATCAATGGGGGACTCCCCCGTACAATGAGCAGTTCTTC
TRBJ2-5 | many | TRBV20-1 | TRBD2 | CSARVGRVTETQYF | TGCAGTGCTAGAGTTGGGAGGGTCACAGAGACCCAGTACTTC
TRBJ1-5 | - | TRBV28 | - | CASSLYSHQPQHF | TGTGCCAGCAGTTTATATTCCCATCAGCCCCAGCATTTT
TRBJ2-1 | few | TRBV7-3 | TRBD1 | CASSRTGDNEQFF | TGTGCCAGCAGCCGGACAGGGGACAATGAGCAGTTCTTC
TRBJ2-7 | - | TRBV4-1 | TRBD2 | CASRPGGVSYEQYF | TGCGCCAGCAGACCCGGGGGGGTCTCCTACGAGCAGTACTTC
TRBJ2-1 | few | TRBV6-5 | TRBD2 | CASSDPSGGDFGSYNEQFF | TGTGCCAGCAGTGACCCTAGCGGGGGGGATTTCGGGTCCTACAATGAGCAGTTCTTC
TRBJ1-1 | many | TRBV4-3 | TRBD1 | CASSPGQGMNTEAFF | TGCGCCAGCAGCCCCGGACAGGGGATGAACACTGAAGCTTTCTTT
TRBJ2-1 | many | TRBV5-1 | - | CASSFGTPLYNEQFF | TGCGCCAGCAGCTTTGGGACCCCCCTCTACAATGAGCAGTTCTTC
TRBJ2-1 | few | TRBV10-3 | TRBD2 | CATQRGGGNEQFF | TGTGCCACGCAGCGGGGGGGCGGCAATGAGCAGTTCTTC
TRBJ2-7 | many | TRBV6-5 | TRBD1 | CASSYGRGTYEQYF | TGTGCCAGCAGTTACGGCAGGGGGACATACGAGCAGTACTTC
TRBJ1-4 | few | TRBV9 | - | CASSVGATTATNEKLFF | TGTGCCAGCAGCGTAGGAGCTACCACGGCAACTAATGAAAAACTGTTTTTT
TRBJ1-5 | - | TRBV7-9 | - | CASSSWTTTHPNSNQPQHF | TGTGCCAGCAGCTCATGGACAACAACGCATCCTAATAGCAATCAGCCCCAGCATTTT
TRBJ2-3 | few | TRBV7-6 | - | CASSLTAADSTDTQYF | TGTGCCAGCAGCTTAACCGCGGCGGACAGCACAGATACGCAGTATTTT